The next 21 T cell receptor beta chains were all read from a single sample in a study of Graves' ophthalmopathy and Graves' hyperthyroidism. The sequenced template was RNA, covering the TCR beta CDR3 region. An opening RT-PCR round employed HTBI primers and preceded a second-round multiplex PCR. MiXCR, run by TCRdb on the multiplex PCR reads, gives a single entry per CDR3 protein. Here the sample spans around 470,000 distinct CDR3 sequences, approximately 14% being singletons. Source material: blood. Source of these receptors: a young woman with Graves' ophthalmopathy.

The chain couples TRBV6-1 to TRBJ1-1; D might be TRBD1 (5 bases). This CDR3 has 17 residues. The germline CDR1 and CDR2 sequences are MNHNS and SASEGT. The V and J ends lost 10 bases and 4 bases respectively, with 28 bases between them. CDR3 loop: CATSPALGQGGFTEAFF. The CDR3 nucleotides are TGTGCCACGTCACCCGCCCTTGGGCAGGGAGGTTTCACTGAAGCTTTCTTT.

This clonotype was picked up many times. This chain joins TRBV19 and TRBJ2-7; 9 nucleotides agree with TRBD1. CDR1 and CDR2 (germline): LNHDA, SQIVND (reference sequence). Trimming at V came to 4 bases and at J to 7 bases, leaving 8 bases not matched to a gene. The CDR3 length is 14 residues. The CDR3 reads CASSTIGQGREQYF. CDR3 DNA sequence: TGTGCCAGTAGTACCATTGGACAGGGGCGGGAGCAGTACTTC.

The sample holds many counts of this clonotype. Here the CDR3 reads CASSYEGRQPQHF. The CDR3 DNA reads TGTGCCAGCAGTTACGAAGGAAGGCAGCCCCAGCATTTT. The rearrangement joins TRBV6-2 or TRBV6-3 to TRBJ1-5, with D uncertain. Between the trimmed V and J ends, which lost 2 bases and 7 bases, there was a span of 9 bases. CDR1 is MNHEY, CDR2 SVGEGT, per germline. The CDR3 covers 13 residues.

Ten or more counts support this clonotype. The chain carries TRBV29-1 and TRBJ1-1; TRBD1 is a possible D gene (6 bases). V lost 7 bases, J lost 5 bases, and 20 bases lay in between. The germline gives CDR1 SQVTM, CDR2 ANQGSEA. This CDR3 is built from 14 residues. CDR3 DNA sequence: TGCAGCGCCCCGACTCAACAGGGAGGGACTGAAGCTTTCTTT. It specifies CSAPTQQGGTEAFF.

This clonotype came up many times. The chain links TRBV12-5 to TRBJ1-1; 9 nucleotides agree with TRBD1. The length of the CDR3 is 16 residues. Per the germline V gene, CDR1 is LGHNT and CDR2 is FRNRAP. J lost 5 bases, V lost 0 bases, and 7 bases had no gene match. The CDR3 region is CASGLVLTGGRTEAFF. The DNA of the CDR3 is TGTGCTAGTGGTTTGGTACTTACAGGGGGCCGGACTGAAGCTTTCTTT.

This clonotype was counted ten times or more. The chain employs TRBV4-1 and TRBJ2-4; 7 nucleotides align to TRBD2. Looked up from germline, CDR1 is MGHRA and CDR2 is YSYEKL. Germline trimming cut 4 bases from V and 0 bases from J; bases unmatched to any gene: 6. The CDR3 has 16 residues. CDR3 in amino acids: CASSLGRLGAKNIQYF. In DNA form, the CDR3 reads TGCGCCAGCAGCCTCGGGAGGCTTGGAGCCAAAAACATTCAGTACTTC.

There are many counts of this clonotype. The rearrangement joins TRBV11-2 to TRBJ2-5; TRBD1 is a possible D gene (6 bases). The CDR3 consists of 13 residues. Germline V gene sequence: CDR1 SGHAT, CDR2 FQNNGV. V was pared by 7 bases and J by 7 bases, with 16 bases between. The CDR3 DNA follows: TGTGCCAGCAACCTAGGGGGTTTGGGGACCCAGTACTTC. Translating it yields CASNLGGLGTQYF.

This clonotype occurred many times. The CDR3 DNA sequence: TGTGCCAGCAGTTACGAGGACCTCGAGCAGTACTTC. Translation: CASSYEDLEQYF. The chain uses TRBV6-5 and TRBJ2-7; D not resolved. V was shortened by 2 bases and J by 6 bases, with 8 bases between the two germline ends. This CDR3 has 12 residues. Germline CDR1 is MNHEY and CDR2 is SVGAGI.

This clonotype was counted at least ten times. The chain's CDR3 is CASSPQGRAYNEQFF. CDR3 DNA sequence: TGTGCCAGCAGTCCCCAGGGTAGGGCCTACAATGAGCAGTTCTTC. The chain couples TRBV27 to TRBJ2-1; D is possibly TRBD1 (5 bases). Germline CDR1 is MNHEY and CDR2 is SMNVEV (reference sequence). The CDR3 loop spans 15 amino acids. V was shortened by 5 bases and J by 2 bases, with 13 bases between the two germline ends.

This clonotype appeared many times. The V gene is TRBV6-1, the J gene TRBJ2-2, with D perhaps matching TRBD2 (6 bases). This CDR3 is 17 amino acids long. The V gene lost 4 bases and the J gene lost 4 bases, with 19 bases spanning the gap. CDR1 MNHNS and CDR2 SASEGT come from the germline V gene. The CDR3 region has the DNA TGTGCCAGCAGTGTATCTGGGGGGACGGTGAGCACCGGGGAGCTGTTTTTT. It translates to CASSVSGGTVSTGELFF.

This clonotype was counted a few times. The chain recombines TRBV2 with TRBJ2-7, with a possible D match to TRBD1 (5 bases). The V gene lost 10 bases and the J gene lost 6 bases, with 22 bases spanning the gap. The CDR3 totals 14 residues. Germline lookup yields CDR1 SNHLY and CDR2 FYNNEI. The CDR3 DNA follows: TGTGCCATCCTGGCTCGGCAGGGTTGGGGCGAGCAGTACTTC. Translating gives CAILARQGWGEQYF.

The chain uses TRBV6-1 and TRBJ1-1; perhaps TRBD1 as D (5 bases). The germline CDR1 and CDR2 sequences are MNHNS and SASEGT. Trimming removed 5 bases at V and 3 bases at J, with 10 bases between. The CDR3 runs 13 residues. This CDR3 reads CASSRDYHTEAFF. CDR3 coding DNA: TGTGCCAGCAGTCGGGACTACCACACTGAAGCTTTCTTT.

Concerning this clonotype itself: A read error may account for a junction end that differs from germline. The chain carries TRBV28 and TRBJ2-4; 7 bases agree with TRBD2. The CDR3 covers 13 residues. Germline V lookup: CDR1 MDHEN, CDR2 SYDVKM. CDR3 sequence: CASTLGGLDIKYF. The CDR3 region has the DNA TGTGCCAGCACCCTGGGGGGGTTGGACATTAAGTACTTC.

About this clonotype itself: A much larger clonotype is one base distant, so this may be a read error. The rearrangement joins TRBV14 to TRBJ2-7; D uncertain. Germline CDR1 and CDR2: SGHDN and FVKESK. Between the trimmed V and J ends, which lost 0 bases and 2 bases, there was a span of 5 bases. The length of the CDR3 is 13 residues. CDR3 sequence reads: CASSQDSPYEQYV. The CDR3 DNA reads TGTGCCAGCAGCCAAGATTCCCCCTACGAGCAGTACGTC.

The rearrangement links TRBV6-1 to TRBJ2-6; TRBD1 might be the D (6 bases). The CDR3 extends over 14 amino acids. Looked up from germline, CDR1 is MNHNS and CDR2 is SASEGT. V lost 6 bases and J 4 bases, leaving 10 bases between the germline ends. CDR3 bases: TGTGCCAGCAGCTCGCAGGGGGGGGCCAACGTCCTGACTTTC. As protein: CASSSQGGANVLTF.

This clonotype was seen more than once but under ten times. A much bigger clone sits one base away, suggesting this may be a read error. The genes are TRBV6-1 and TRBJ1-1, with D possibly TRBD1 on 6 matching bases. Germline assignment: CDR1 MNHNS and CDR2 SASEGT. The CDR3 runs to 14 residues. CDR3 residues: CAGRTGTLNTEAFF. For the CDR3, the DNA is TGTGCCGGCAGGACCGGGACACTGAACACTGAAGCTTTCTTT.

This clonotype showed up many times. The chain has TRBV29-1 and TRBJ1-1; 7 nucleotides match TRBD1. The V segment lost 7 bases and the J segment 1 base; nucleotides outside the gene matches: 9. CDR1 is SQVTM, CDR2 ANQGSEA, per germline. This CDR3 comprises 14 residues. This chain's CDR3 is CSAGPGQRNTEAFF. DNA for the CDR3: TGCAGCGCCGGACCGGGACAGAGGAACACTGAAGCTTTCTTT.

This clonotype was detected many times. The chain has TRBV27 and TRBJ2-2, with TRBD2 identical over 7 bases. This CDR3 is 17 amino acids long. CDR1 and CDR2 from the germline V gene are MNHEY and SMNVEV (reference sequence). V shed 4 bases and J 5 bases; nucleotides not matched to a gene: 13. Written as DNA, the CDR3 is TGTGCCAGCAGTTCCTTCCGAGGGAGGGGAGGAACCGGGGAGCTGTTTTTT. This sequence encodes CASSSFRGRGGTGELFF.

The V and J genes are TRBV2 and TRBJ2-5; either TRBD1 or TRBD2 may fit D (5 bases each). Germline V gives CDR1 SNHLY, CDR2 FYNNEI. This CDR3 has 15 residues. The V gene lost 8 bases and the J gene lost 2 bases, with 18 bases spanning the gap. For the CDR3, the DNA is TGTGCCAGCGGGGGATCCTTAGACAGACAAGAGACCCAGTACTTC. It is translated as CASGGSLDRQETQYF.

This clonotype was observed at least ten times. The chain is built from TRBV6-5 and TRBJ2-7, with 7 bases lining up with TRBD1. V lost 6 bases, J lost 1 base, and 6 bases stayed unmatched. This CDR3 region has 14 residues. Germline loops: CDR1 MNHEY, CDR2 SVGAGI. In DNA, the CDR3 is TGTGCCAGCAGCGGGACAGAACTTTCCTACGAGCAGTACTTC. Amino acid sequence: CASSGTELSYEQYF.

Turning to this clonotype: Without the conserved terminal phenylalanine or tryptophan, this CDR3 likely stems from a read error. The chain has TRBV20-1 and TRBJ1-1, with 8 bases that match TRBD1. With 2 bases clipped from V and 2 bases from J, the junction kept 7 bases outside the gene matches. CDR3 size: 15 residues. The germline CDR1 and CDR2 sequences are DFQATT and SNEGSKA (reference sequence). The CDR3 DNA sequence: TGCAGTGCTAGACAGGGGGCGAGTCAAAACACTGAAGCTTTCCTT. It encodes CSARQGASQNTEAFL.